This T cell receptor beta chain comes out of a study of technical replicates of blood from several donors. Trimming cost V 4 bases and J 1 base; bases outside gene matches: 5. Per germline, CDR1 SGHTS and CDR2 YDEGEE. CDR3 size: 17 residues. The data were produced by immunoSEQ multiplex PCR, yet TCRdb's version contains in-frame clones alone and is incomplete. Of more than 90,000 clones in the sample, 95% were seen once. This clone was detected once. The sample comprised T cells isolated from PBMCs. The origin of this receptor is a human donor in good health. The chain employs TRBV5-8 and TRBJ2-3; 14 nucleotides agree with TRBD2. The CDR3 reads CASSRLAGGSGTDTQYF. The DNA for the CDR3 is TGTGCCAGCAGCAGACTAGCGGGGGGGTCCGGCACAGATACGCAGTATTTT. The complete variable domain, with remaining parts taken from reference TRBV5-8 and TRBJ2-3, reads EAGVTQSPTHLIKTRGQQATLRCSPISGHTSVYWYQQALGLGLQFLLWYDEGEERNRGNFPPRFSGRQFPNYSSELNVNALELEDSALYLCASSRLAGGSGTDTQYFGPGTRLTVL.